The 10 T cell receptor beta chains in this list originate from one sample, sequenced in a study of blood T cell repertoires in COVID-19. The assay was immunoSEQ multiplex PCR, and TCRdb's table has in-frame clones only and misses some. The table records 250,000 or so clones, about nine tenths of them present only once. The source material was PBMCs or T cells enriched from blood (not recorded which). These receptors originate from a young woman who had recovered from COVID-19.

This clone was picked up one time. The gene calls are TRBV28 and TRBJ1-1, with 9 bases aligning to TRBD1. The CDR3 runs to 15 residues. Germline values: CDR1 MDHEN, CDR2 SYDVKM. V shed 5 bases, J shed 6 bases, and the junction held 10 bases outside the gene matches. The CDR3 sequence is CASSPRTGAFPEAFF. The DNA of the CDR3 is TGTGCCAGCAGTCCGCGGACAGGGGCGTTTCCTGAAGCTTTCTTT.

About this clone itself: The junction shows a germline mismatch at one end, possibly a read error. The chain joins TRBV7-9 to TRBJ1-1; the D gene is possibly TRBD1 (6 bases). The CDR3 has 17 residues. The V gene's germline CDR1 is SEHNR and CDR2 FQNEAQ (reference sequence). This chain's CDR3 is CASSLASDRRRATEAFF. For the CDR3, the DNA is TGTGCCAGCAGCCTAGCTTCAGACAGGAGGCGCGCCACTGAAGCTTTCTTT.

This clone was counted a single time. The chain carries TRBV5-5 and TRBJ2-7; 8 nucleotides align to TRBD1. The trim removed 4 bases at V and 0 bases at J, leaving 6 bases unmatched. This CDR3 has 15 residues. Germline V CDR1 and CDR2: SGHKS, YYEKEE (reference sequence). This chain's CDR3 is CASSLWTGLSYEQYF. The CDR3 DNA sequence: TGTGCCAGCAGCCTTTGGACAGGGCTCTCCTACGAGCAGTACTTC.

The chain is built from TRBV3-1 (or the pseudogene TRBV3-2) and TRBJ2-1, with TRBD2 matching over 7 bases. Germline lookup yields CDR1 LGHDT and CDR2 YNNKEL (reference sequence). Losses at the gene ends were 3 bases for V and 0 bases for J; bases not matched to a gene: 5. The CDR3 totals 16 residues. CDR3 sequence reads: CASSHRRGSSYNEQFF. The CDR3 region has the DNA TGTGCCAGCAGCCACAGGCGGGGGAGCTCCTACAATGAGCAGTTCTTC.

CDR3 loop: CASSQDRTGGGYGYTF. The CDR3 bases are TGTGCCAGCAGCCAAGATAGGACAGGGGGAGGCTATGGCTACACCTTC. The rearrangement joins TRBV4-2 to TRBJ1-2; TRBD1 aligns across 10 bases. V lost 0 bases and J lost 4; bases outside the gene matches: 5. The CDR3 loop spans 16 amino acids. CDR1 LGHNA and CDR2 YNFKEQ come from the germline V gene.

The V and J genes are TRBV19 and TRBJ1-4; TRBD1 matches 8 bases. The CDR3 length is 15 residues. V lost 4 bases and J lost 5; bases outside the gene matches: 6. Germline CDR1 is LNHDA and CDR2 is SQIVND (reference sequence). CDR3 bases: TGTGCCAGTAGTACAGCGACAGGGGCGAATGAAAAACTGTTTTTT. Translated, it gives CASSTATGANEKLFF.

This chain uses TRBV19 with TRBJ2-4; unclear D gene. This CDR3 is 11 amino acids long. The germline CDR1 and CDR2 sequences are LNHDA and SQIVND (reference sequence). The ends were cut back, 4 bases at V and 6 bases at J, with 4 bases in the middle. The CDR3 loop reads CASSTGNIQYF. DNA for the CDR3: TGTGCCAGTAGTACGGGAAACATTCAGTACTTC.

This chain links TRBV5-1 with TRBJ1-1; D remains ambiguous. The V end was cut by 4 bases, the J end by 1 base, with 8 bases between. The CDR3 has 13 residues. Germline V CDR1 and CDR2: SGHRS, YFSETQ. The CDR3 sequence is CASSGGSNTEAFF. In nucleotides, the CDR3 is TGCGCCAGCAGCGGCGGGTCGAACACTGAAGCTTTCTTT.

V is TRBV11-3 and J is TRBJ2-7; no reliable D call. V lost 3 bases and J 0 bases, leaving 9 bases between the germline ends. CDR3 length: 14 amino acids. Germline values: CDR1 SGHNT, CDR2 YENEEA. The CDR3 loop reads CASSFRWSSYEQYF. The CDR3 coding sequence is TGTGCCAGCAGCTTCCGGTGGAGCTCCTACGAGCAGTACTTC.

This clone was detected a few times. The chain combines TRBV3-1 (or the pseudogene TRBV3-2) with TRBJ2-2; D possibly corresponds to TRBD2 (5 bases). The CDR3 consists of 17 residues. V gave up 4 bases and J gave up 3 bases, with 18 bases separating them. The germline V gene encodes CDR1 LGHDT and CDR2 YNNKEL (reference sequence). The CDR3 DNA is TGTGCCAGCAGCCCTAGCCGTGGGAGAGTCGACACCGGGGAGCTGTTTTTT. Its protein is CASSPSRGRVDTGELFF.